A selection of T cell receptor beta chains follows, all from one sample in a study of identical twins. TCRdb itself ran the 5' RACE reads through MiXCR, one entry per CDR3 protein. The sample contains around 490,000 distinct CDR3 sequences, around 22% of which appear only once. This same sample was also taken into another study, of yellow fever vaccine responses in identical twins.

The sample comprised CD4+ T cells sorted from blood. The receptors were sampled from a woman aged 18-29 years in good health. The CDR3 runs from the conserved cysteine through the conserved F or W. Each record gives: D gene, J gene, clone size, CDR3 length, V gene, CDR3 DNA, CDR3 protein. The D gene is left open where the match is weak. A clone size is listed for some rows: how often the clone was seen (once, few, many), or a class if it is expanded.

d_call: -
j_call: TRBJ2-5
clone_size: few
cdr3_length: 14
v_call: TRBV28
cdr3_nt: TGTGCCAGCAGCTTCCACGACAGACAAGAGACCCAGTACTTC
cdr3_aa: CASSFHDRQETQYF

d_call: TRBD1
j_call: TRBJ2-7
clone_size: -
cdr3_length: 13
v_call: TRBV2
cdr3_nt: TGTGCCAGCAGCGGACAGGTCGTTTACGAGCAGTACTTC
cdr3_aa: CASSGQVVYEQYF

d_call: TRBD1
j_call: TRBJ1-5
clone_size: -
cdr3_length: 15
v_call: TRBV6-1
cdr3_nt: TGTGCCAGCAGAAGCGGCGGACAGGGCTCCCAGCCCCAGCATTTT
cdr3_aa: CASRSGGQGSQPQHF

d_call: TRBD2
j_call: TRBJ2-5
clone_size: -
cdr3_length: 18
v_call: TRBV9
cdr3_nt: TGTGCCAGCAGCGTATCCTGGAGGGCTAGCGGGGGCCCTGAGACCCAGTACTTC
cdr3_aa: CASSVSWRASGGPETQYF

d_call: TRBD2
j_call: TRBJ2-7
clone_size: -
cdr3_length: 16
v_call: TRBV3-1
cdr3_nt: TGTGCCAGCAGCCAAGATTTATTAGCGGGAGGTCGGGAGCAGTACTTC
cdr3_aa: CASSQDLLAGGREQYF

d_call: -
j_call: TRBJ1-6
clone_size: few
cdr3_length: 13
v_call: TRBV10-3
cdr3_nt: TGTGCCATCAGTGGACGGGATAATTCACCCCTCCACTTT
cdr3_aa: CAISGRDNSPLHF

d_call: TRBD1
j_call: TRBJ2-5
clone_size: -
cdr3_length: 13
v_call: TRBV2
cdr3_nt: TGTGCCAGTCTGGGACAGAACGAAGAGACCCAGTACTTC
cdr3_aa: CASLGQNEETQYF

d_call: -
j_call: TRBJ1-6
clone_size: many
cdr3_length: 15
v_call: TRBV9
cdr3_nt: TGTGCCAGCAGCCCGAGCGGACAGACCAATTCACCCCTCCACTTT
cdr3_aa: CASSPSGQTNSPLHF

d_call: -
j_call: TRBJ2-7
clone_size: few
cdr3_length: 17
v_call: TRBV5-1
cdr3_nt: TGCGCCAGCAGCCTCGTGGGGGGAATAACAGGGGCCTACGAGCAGTACTTC
cdr3_aa: CASSLVGGITGAYEQYF

d_call: -
j_call: TRBJ2-7
clone_size: few
cdr3_length: 15
v_call: TRBV6-1
cdr3_nt: TGTGCCAGCAGCGATCAGGGGTCCCTCTCCTACGAGCAGTACTTC
cdr3_aa: CASSDQGSLSYEQYF

d_call: -
j_call: TRBJ2-6
clone_size: -
cdr3_length: 16
v_call: TRBV20-1
cdr3_nt: TGCAGTGCTAGGCGACAGGTTAACTCTGGGGCCAACGTCCTGACTTTC
cdr3_aa: CSARRQVNSGANVLTF

d_call: TRBD1
j_call: TRBJ2-4
clone_size: few
cdr3_length: 13
v_call: TRBV5-5
cdr3_nt: TGTGCCAGCAATCTGGACAGGAAAAACATTCAGTACTTC
cdr3_aa: CASNLDRKNIQYF

d_call: -
j_call: TRBJ2-1
clone_size: -
cdr3_length: 13
v_call: TRBV9
cdr3_nt: TGTGCCAGCAGCACCAGCCCGGGCAATGAGCAGTTCTTC
cdr3_aa: CASSTSPGNEQFF

d_call: -
j_call: TRBJ2-1
clone_size: few
cdr3_length: 15
v_call: TRBV20-1
cdr3_nt: TGCAGTGCTAGTAGCCCAAGCTGGGCCTACAATGAGCAGTTCTTC
cdr3_aa: CSASSPSWAYNEQFF

d_call: -
j_call: TRBJ2-1
clone_size: few
cdr3_length: 17
v_call: TRBV4-2
cdr3_nt: TGTGCCAGCAGCCAAGGGCTAGGGGGGCTTGAGAACAATGAGCAGTTCTTC
cdr3_aa: CASSQGLGGLENNEQFF

d_call: -
j_call: TRBJ2-1
clone_size: -
cdr3_length: 13
v_call: TRBV11-2
cdr3_nt: TGTGCCAGCAGCTTAGTCGTCGGGGACGAGCAGTTCTTC
cdr3_aa: CASSLVVGDEQFF

d_call: -
j_call: TRBJ1-2
clone_size: few
cdr3_length: 12
v_call: TRBV6-5
cdr3_nt: TGTGCCAGCAGTTATGACAGGCGTGGCTACACCTTC
cdr3_aa: CASSYDRRGYTF

d_call: TRBD2
j_call: TRBJ2-5
clone_size: -
cdr3_length: 15
v_call: TRBV20-1
cdr3_nt: TGCAGTGCTACAACACCGGGACTAGCGGAAGAGACCCAGTACTTC
cdr3_aa: CSATTPGLAEETQYF

d_call: -
j_call: TRBJ2-3
clone_size: few
cdr3_length: 15
v_call: TRBV5-8
cdr3_nt: TGTGCCAGCAGCGAACACAGGTTTGTCACAGATACGCAGTATTTT
cdr3_aa: CASSEHRFVTDTQYF

d_call: -
j_call: TRBJ2-3
clone_size: -
cdr3_length: 15
v_call: TRBV6-5
cdr3_nt: TGTGCCAGCAGTTACTCGAGCACCAGCACAGATACGCAGTATTTT
cdr3_aa: CASSYSSTSTDTQYF

d_call: TRBD2
j_call: TRBJ2-1
clone_size: few
cdr3_length: 15
v_call: TRBV7-9
cdr3_nt: TGTGCCAGCAGCTTCTGGCAGCGGGAATACAATGAGCAGTTCTTC
cdr3_aa: CASSFWQREYNEQFF

d_call: -
j_call: TRBJ2-5
clone_size: -
cdr3_length: 14
v_call: TRBV4-1
cdr3_nt: TGCGCCAGCAGCAAGGAAGGGGGTGGAGAGACCCAGTACTTC
cdr3_aa: CASSKEGGGETQYF

d_call: TRBD1
j_call: TRBJ2-1
clone_size: few
cdr3_length: 17
v_call: TRBV3-1
cdr3_nt: TGTGCCAGCAGCCCCACTTTACCGGGACAGGGGACAAGTGAGCAGTTCTTC
cdr3_aa: CASSPTLPGQGTSEQFF

d_call: -
j_call: TRBJ1-1
clone_size: few
cdr3_length: 14
v_call: TRBV15
cdr3_nt: TGTGCCACCAATACAGGGCTTATGAACACTGAAGCTTTCTTT
cdr3_aa: CATNTGLMNTEAFF

d_call: -
j_call: TRBJ2-6
clone_size: few
cdr3_length: 14
v_call: TRBV12-3/TRBV12-4
cdr3_nt: TGTGCCAGCAGCCCTTCGGCTGGGGCCAACGTCCTGACTTTC
cdr3_aa: CASSPSAGANVLTF

d_call: TRBD2
j_call: TRBJ2-1
clone_size: -
cdr3_length: 17
v_call: TRBV15
cdr3_nt: TGTGCCACCAGCAGAGGTCTAGCGGTGGGTCCCTACAATGAGCAGTTCTTC
cdr3_aa: CATSRGLAVGPYNEQFF

d_call: -
j_call: TRBJ2-1
clone_size: few
cdr3_length: 14
v_call: TRBV12-3/TRBV12-4
cdr3_nt: TGTGCCAGCAGTTTAATGGCAGCCTACAATGAGCAGTTCTTC
cdr3_aa: CASSLMAAYNEQFF